This T cell receptor beta chain was captured in a study of CD8 T cells in ankylosing spondylitis. This clonotype was picked up a small number of times. Its specificity is unknown. Quantitative 5'-RACE was performed with molecular barcodes, and it yielded the TCR beta libraries. Each CDR3 protein gets one entry after TCRdb re-called the 5' RACE reads with MiXCR. The table includes about 130,000 distinct CDR3 sequences, about 15% detected once. Overall study results and limits: As reported, disease-linked clones showed significant enrichment in matched ankylosing spondylitis synovial fluid. One TCR beta motif, made up of about 8 highly homologous variants, appeared characteristic of ankylosing spondylitis blood.

The CDR3 is 13 amino acids. Germline CDR1 MGHRA, CDR2 YSYEKL. V shed 4 bases and J 4 bases; nucleotides not matched to a gene: 4. Sequencing was performed on blood, either unsorted or a sorted T cell fraction (not recorded which). The V and J genes are TRBV4-1 and TRBJ2-7; 7 positions match TRBD1. This clonotype originated in a male donor with ankylosing spondylitis. In nucleotides, the CDR3 is TGCGCCAGCAGCCGAGGGACAGAATACGAGCAGTACTTC. Amino acid sequence: CASSRGTEYEQYF.